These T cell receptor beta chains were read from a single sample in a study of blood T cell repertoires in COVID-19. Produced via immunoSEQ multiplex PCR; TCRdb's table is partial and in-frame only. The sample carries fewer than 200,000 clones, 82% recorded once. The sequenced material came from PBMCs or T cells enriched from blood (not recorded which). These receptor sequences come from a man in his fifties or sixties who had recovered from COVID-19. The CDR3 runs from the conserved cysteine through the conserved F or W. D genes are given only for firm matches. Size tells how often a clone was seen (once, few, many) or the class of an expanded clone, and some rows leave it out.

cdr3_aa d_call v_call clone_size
CASSLIGSSGRTDTQYF TRBD2 TRBV7-3 .
CASSWGETEAFF . TRBV5-1 once
CASRRGPGQGDNEQFF TRBD1 TRBV19 .
CASSPNRVLSTIYF . TRBV27 .
CASSLNADSTSEQFF . TRBV5-1 .
CASSRARSSYNEQFF . TRBV7-8 .
CASRTTGRGWQPQHF TRBD1 TRBV19 .
CATGADRGLLDEQFF TRBD1 TRBV24-1 .
CASSLSGKPDTQYF . TRBV7-3 .
CASSLAAGSGNTIYF . TRBV5-5 .
CASSLAGYETEAFF . TRBV5-1 .
CASSSPTGPRGEAFF . TRBV28 .
CASRVPSGGASEQFF TRBD2 TRBV28 .
CVSRAFRDKIGELFF . TRBV6-6 .
CASSLDYGRIGETQYF . TRBV2 .
CASSLGPSGSTDTQYF TRBD2 TRBV7-3 .
CATSRVPGQGVNEQFF TRBD1 TRBV15 .
CASRGLNTEAFF . TRBV28 .
CASSSTGTGYTF TRBD1 TRBV27 .
CASSGDSYEQYF . TRBV5-4 .
CASSLGSSGTGGELFF TRBD2 TRBV5-1 .
CASSSEGLAGEQFF TRBD2 TRBV9 .
CASSTGLQNTGELFF . TRBV21-1 .
CASSLAPGGHEQYF TRBD1 TRBV5-4 .
CASSLTRAAYEQYF . TRBV7-2 .
CAWSDWTGGYEQYF TRBD1 TRBV30 once
CASSAPRGDRDSGNTIYF TRBD1 TRBV9 .
CASSLGAGRMNTEAFF . TRBV7-8 .
CASSDDRVGYTF TRBD1 TRBV9 .
CASSLGSGLYEAFF . TRBV7-2 many
CASSELGTGELFF . TRBV12-3/TRBV12-4 few
CASSLENGYNEQFF . TRBV5-1 .
CASNDRGGDEKLFF TRBD1 TRBV5-1 .
CASSGTGIHGYTF TRBD1 TRBV19 .
CASSQGTEQYF . TRBV6-5 .
CASSYRTGYNTGELFF TRBD1 TRBV5-1 few
CASSLRSPSNTGELFF . TRBV7-9 once
CASSSGVSGDEQFF TRBD2 TRBV7-3 few
CASSYWANEQFF . TRBV5-4 .
CASSPQGFVEKLFF . TRBV19 few
CASSIESARKDTQYF . TRBV19 few
CASSLGPGDEQYF . TRBV6-5 once
CASSSILASGANVLTF . TRBV6-5 few
CASNLDRSLTDTQYF . TRBV6-5 .
CASSYEGGVSGNTIYF . TRBV6-6 .